These 20 T cell receptor beta chains share one sample of origin, sequenced in a study of Ad26.COV2.S vaccination and SARS-CoV-2 variants (dated by TCRdb to the early 2020s). The treatment or condition tag for this specimen amounts to: about 20 received Ad26.COV2.S at low or high dose, single or two shots; roughly five received placebo; per-sample allocation not given. For vaccine and placebo recipients, repertoires were sequenced using samples collected on day 63 after the first injection. Library method: the immunoSEQ multiplex PCR assay. Drawn from immuneACCESS, this table holds only the in-frame rearrangements with V and J called that TCRdb kept. Clones are partly lost; checked studies trace under half to an unresolved V gene and leave the rest unexplained. This sample holds roughly 380,000 clones; roughly 84% were observed only once. The biggest ten clones account for roughly 3.6% of the sample.

This specimen consisted of peripheral blood, obtained in a trial of Ad26.COV2.S vaccine versus placebo. The receptors originated from a person aged 18-65 years who received the Ad26.COV2.S COVID-19 vaccine or a placebo.

This sequence joins TRBV2 and TRBJ2-5; 7 nucleotides align to TRBD1. CDR1 and CDR2 (germline): SNHLY, FYNNEI. This CDR3 region has 14 residues. The V gene end was trimmed by 5 bases and the J gene end by 4 bases; junction bases not matched to a gene: 7. This chain's CDR3 is CASSPDRARETQYF. The CDR3 nucleotides read TGTGCCAGCAGTCCCGACAGGGCCCGAGAGACCCAGTACTTC. The full variable domain, completed using reference TRBV2 and TRBJ2-5, is EPEVTQTPSHQVTQMGQEVILRCVPISNHLYFYWYRQILGQKVEFLVSFYNNEISEKSEIFDDQFSVERPDGSNFTLKIRSTKLEDSAMYFCASSPDRARETQYFGPGTRLLVL.

V is TRBV6-6 and J is TRBJ1-6; TRBD1 matches 10 bases. CDR1 and CDR2 (germline): MNHNY, SVGAGI (reference sequence). The CDR3 has 15 residues. With 2 bases clipped from V and 8 bases from J, the junction kept 3 bases outside the gene matches. CDR3 sequence: CASSYRDRGDSPLHF. The CDR3 nucleotides are TGTGCCAGCAGTTACCGGGACAGGGGTGATTCACCCCTCCACTTT.

Note on this clone: In the same sample, other DNA sequences code for this CDR3. The genes are TRBV6-2 or TRBV6-3 and TRBJ1-1; no clear D. Germline V gene sequence: CDR1 MNHEY, CDR2 SVGEGT. The CDR3 spans 15 residues. Trimming removed 0 bases from V and 0 bases from J, with 8 bases in between. CDR3 nucleotides: TGTGCCAGCAGTTACTCTCACAGCTTGAACACTGAAGCTTTCTTT. It specifies CASSYSHSLNTEAFF.

The gene calls are TRBV19 and TRBJ2-7, with D perhaps TRBD1 (6 bases). This CDR3 spans 13 amino acids. The ends were cut back, 4 bases at V and 10 bases at J, with 17 bases in the middle. Germline CDR1 LNHDA, CDR2 SQIVND (reference sequence). CDR3 sequence (DNA): TGTGCCAGTAGTACAAAATCAGGGGAATTTCAGTACTTC. It is translated as CASSTKSGEFQYF.

V is TRBV2 and J is TRBJ1-2, with D maybe TRBD1 (5 bases). The CDR3 consists of 14 residues. Germline V gene sequence: CDR1 SNHLY, CDR2 FYNNEI. Trimming took 5 bases from V and 4 from J, leaving 14 bases between them. DNA for the CDR3: TGTGCCAGCAGTCGGGATCAGGGTCCCTATGGCTACACCTTC. This gives the protein CASSRDQGPYGYTF.

As regards this clone: Being one base from a much bigger clone, this may be a read error. Different DNA sequences within this sample yield the same CDR3. The chain is built from TRBV12-3 or TRBV12-4 and TRBJ1-5; D is undetermined. This CDR3 is built from 13 residues. V shed 3 bases and J shed 1 base, with 4 bases lying between them. CDR3 in amino acids: CASSFDSNQPQHF. DNA of the CDR3: TGTGCCAGCAGTTTCGACAGCAATCAGCCCCAGCATTTT.

A single count supports this clone. This chain links TRBV5-1 with TRBJ2-7, with 8 bases identical to TRBD1. Germline V lookup: CDR1 SGHRS, CDR2 YFSETQ. With V trimmed by 0 bases and J by 5 bases, 4 bases remained unmatched. There are 14 residues in the CDR3. CDR3 DNA: TGCGCCAGCAGCTTGGTACAGGGGGGCAACGAGCAGTACTTC. Translation gives CASSLVQGGNEQYF.

This clone occurred a few times. The V gene is TRBV12-3 or TRBV12-4, the J gene TRBJ1-3, with D uncertain. This CDR3 is 13 amino acids long. The V end lost 6 bases, the J end lost 4 bases, and 10 bases lay between the germline ends. The CDR3 DNA reads TGTGCCAGCAGCCCCCGAACAGGAAACACCATATATTTT. Encoded protein: CASSPRTGNTIYF.

The chain carries TRBV6-5 and TRBJ2-7, with D tentatively TRBD1 or TRBD2 (5 bases each). The CDR3 loop spans 14 amino acids. The V gene lost 7 bases and the J gene lost 3 bases, with 16 bases spanning the gap. Per germline, CDR1 MNHEY and CDR2 SVGAGI. CDR3 DNA: TGTGCCAGCACCAAAGGTAGGGGAGTCTACGAGCAGTACTTC. Translation gives CASTKGRGVYEQYF.

The sample holds one count of this clone. The rearrangement joins TRBV5-4 to TRBJ2-2; 12 bases are a match to TRBD2. The V gene's germline CDR1 is SGHNT and CDR2 YYREEE (reference sequence). CDR3 size: 19 residues. With 3 bases clipped from V and 2 bases from J, the junction kept 11 bases outside the gene matches. CDR3 DNA sequence: TGTGCCAGCAGCTCCCGGTGGACTAGCGGGGAAGTCAACACCGGGGAGCTGTTTTTT. Translated, it gives CASSSRWTSGEVNTGELFF. Full variable domain (missing parts from reference TRBV5-4 and TRBJ2-2): ETGVTQSPTHLIKTRGQQVTLRCSSQSGHNTVSWYQQALGQGPQFIFQYYREEENGRGNFPPRFSGLQFPNYSSELNVNALELDDSALYLCASSSRWTSGEVNTGELFFGEGSRLTVL.

Of note for this clone: The sample contains more than one DNA sequence encoding this CDR3. The V call is TRBV5-1, the J call TRBJ2-3; the match to TRBD2 covers 7 bases. This CDR3 region has 14 residues. Germline loops: CDR1 SGHRS, CDR2 YFSETQ. V lost 0 bases and J lost 4; bases outside the gene matches: 2. This CDR3 reads CASSLVGGADTQYF. Here the CDR3 DNA reads TGCGCCAGCAGCTTGGTGGGAGGGGCAGATACGCAGTATTTT.

J is TRBJ2-2 and V is TRBV14; perhaps TRBD2 as D (6 bases). The CDR3 length is 17 residues. With 1 base removed from V and 0 bases from J, the gap between germline ends came to 12 bases. Per the germline V gene, CDR1 is SGHDN and CDR2 is FVKESK. Here the CDR3 reads CASSQAMGLSNTGELFF. DNA of the CDR3: TGTGCCAGCAGCCAAGCGATGGGACTGTCGAACACCGGGGAGCTGTTTTTT.

The genes are TRBV24-1 and TRBJ2-2; D might be TRBD1 (5 bases). The CDR3 is 17 amino acids. CDR1 and CDR2 from the germline V gene are KGHDR and SFDVKD. V dropped 4 bases and J dropped 4 bases, with 18 bases sitting between them. DNA of the CDR3: TGTGCCACCAGTGACTTTCGTTTGACAGAGCCCACCGGGGAGCTGTTTTTT. Its protein is CATSDFRLTEPTGELFF.

The chain joins TRBV4-1 to TRBJ2-2, with D maybe TRBD1 (6 bases). This CDR3 has 16 amino acids. Germline assignment: CDR1 MGHRA and CDR2 YSYEKL. V lost 2 bases to trimming and J lost 3 bases, with 13 bases between them. The CDR3 bases are TGCGCCAGCAGCCAAACGGCCAGGGGATACACCGGGGAGCTGTTTTTT. Translated: CASSQTARGYTGELFF.

This clone was detected a few times. The chain is built from TRBV3-1 (or the pseudogene TRBV3-2) and TRBJ1-1; D perhaps matches TRBD1 (5 bases). The CDR3 is made up of 17 amino acids. Looked up from germline, CDR1 is LGHDT and CDR2 is YNNKEL (reference sequence). Trimming removed 10 bases from V and 0 bases from J, with 24 bases in between. As DNA, the CDR3 is TGTGCCATCCTACAGGTGGGGCTCGTACCCATGAACACTGAAGCTTTCTTT. Its translation: CAILQVGLVPMNTEAFF.

The chain joins TRBV11-1 to TRBJ2-3, with TRBD2 matching over 13 bases. Germline loops: CDR1 SGHAT, CDR2 FQDESV (reference sequence). Trimming removed 5 bases from V and 7 bases from J; junction bases left unmatched: 6. There are 15 residues in the CDR3. CDR3 sequence (DNA): TGTGCCAGCAGCGCCGGACTAGCGGGGGAGCATACGCAGTATTTT. Protein: CASSAGLAGEHTQYF.

The V call is TRBV4-1, the J call TRBJ1-5; D remains ambiguous. With 0 bases removed from V and 6 bases from J, the gap between germline ends came to 9 bases. The CDR3 is 14 residues long. Germline V lookup: CDR1 MGHRA, CDR2 YSYEKL. The CDR3 bases are TGCGCCAGCAGCCAAGATCGATCCGCTCAGCCCCAGCATTTT. This codes for CASSQDRSAQPQHF.

The CDR3, as DNA: TGTGCCAGCAGAGGGCCGGGCAGGACTGAAGCTTTCTTT. It specifies CASRGPGRTEAFF. The V call is TRBV2, the J call TRBJ1-1; D remains ambiguous. V was shortened by 6 bases and J by 5 bases, with 13 bases between the two germline ends. Germline V gene sequence: CDR1 SNHLY, CDR2 FYNNEI. The CDR3 is 13 amino acids.

J is TRBJ1-4 and V is TRBV5-5; D is uncertain. Trimming pared 0 bases from V and 8 bases from J, leaving 11 bases between. Per the germline V gene, CDR1 is SGHKS and CDR2 is YYEKEE (reference sequence). This CDR3 is built from 14 residues. CDR3 nucleotide sequence: TGTGCCAGCAGCTTGGACGGCCGGCGGGAAAAACTGTTTTTT. Translated: CASSLDGRREKLFF.

The sample holds one count of this clone. The chain couples TRBV29-1 to TRBJ2-3; TRBD1 matches 8 bases. Per the germline V gene, CDR1 is SQVTM and CDR2 is ANQGSEA. The J segment lost 3 bases and the V segment lost 0 bases, leaving 5 bases of the junction unmatched. The CDR3 consists of 15 residues. CDR3 sequence (DNA): TGCAGCGTTGAAGATCGGGGACAGGTAACAGATACGCAGTATTTT. It translates to CSVEDRGQVTDTQYF.